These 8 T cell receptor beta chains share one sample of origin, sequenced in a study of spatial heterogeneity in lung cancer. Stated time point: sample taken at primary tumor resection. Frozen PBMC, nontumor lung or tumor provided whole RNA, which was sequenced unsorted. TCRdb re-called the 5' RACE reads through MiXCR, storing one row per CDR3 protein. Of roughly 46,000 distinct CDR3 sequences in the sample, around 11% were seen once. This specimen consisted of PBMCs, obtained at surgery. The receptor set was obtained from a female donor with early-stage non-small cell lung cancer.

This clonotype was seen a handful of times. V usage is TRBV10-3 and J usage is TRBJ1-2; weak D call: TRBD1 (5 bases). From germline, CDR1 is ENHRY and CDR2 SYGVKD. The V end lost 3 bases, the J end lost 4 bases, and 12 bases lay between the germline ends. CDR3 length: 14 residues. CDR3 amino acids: CAISDPRDGYGYTF. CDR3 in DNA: TGTGCCATCAGTGACCCCAGGGATGGCTATGGCTACACCTTC.

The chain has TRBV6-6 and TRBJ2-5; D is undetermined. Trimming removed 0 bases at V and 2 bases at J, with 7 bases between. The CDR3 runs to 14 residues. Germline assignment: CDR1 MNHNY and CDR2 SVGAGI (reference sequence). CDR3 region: CASSYSGQQETQYF. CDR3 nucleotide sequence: TGTGCCAGCAGTTACTCCGGGCAACAAGAGACCCAGTACTTC.

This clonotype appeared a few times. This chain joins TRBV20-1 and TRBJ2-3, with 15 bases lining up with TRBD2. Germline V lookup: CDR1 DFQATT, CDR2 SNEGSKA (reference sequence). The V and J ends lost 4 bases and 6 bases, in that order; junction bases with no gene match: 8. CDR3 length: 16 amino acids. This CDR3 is CSATGLAGGPFDTQYF. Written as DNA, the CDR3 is TGCAGTGCTACTGGACTAGCGGGGGGGCCATTCGATACGCAGTATTTT.

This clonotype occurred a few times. CDR3 in DNA: TGTGCCAGCAGCGCGCCCAACGAGCAGTACTTC. This gives the protein CASSAPNEQYF. The chain combines TRBV5-4 with TRBJ2-7; D is ambiguous. This CDR3 spans 11 amino acids. V was pared by 4 bases and J by 5 bases, with 7 bases between. In germline, CDR1 is SGHNT, CDR2 YYREEE (reference sequence).

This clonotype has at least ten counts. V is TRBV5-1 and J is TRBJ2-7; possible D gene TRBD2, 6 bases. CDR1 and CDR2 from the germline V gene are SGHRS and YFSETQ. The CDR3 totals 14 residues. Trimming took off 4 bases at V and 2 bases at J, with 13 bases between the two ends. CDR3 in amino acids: CASSEAGNTYEQYF. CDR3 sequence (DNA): TGCGCCAGCAGCGAGGCGGGGAACACCTACGAGCAGTACTTC.

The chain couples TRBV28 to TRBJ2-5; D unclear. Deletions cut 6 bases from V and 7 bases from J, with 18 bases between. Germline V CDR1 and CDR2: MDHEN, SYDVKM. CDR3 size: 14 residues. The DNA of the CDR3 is TGTGCCAGCAGGCCTCCCAACACCCATGGGACCCAGTACTTC. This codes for CASRPPNTHGTQYF.

CDR3 bases: TGCAGCGTCCCAACCCCCAATGAGCAGTTCTTC. This translates into CSVPTPNEQFF. V gene TRBV29-1 combines with J gene TRBJ2-1; D is uncertain. With 6 bases removed from V and 6 bases from J, the gap between germline ends came to 9 bases. Germline CDR1 is SQVTM and CDR2 is ANQGSEA. The CDR3 is 11 amino acids.

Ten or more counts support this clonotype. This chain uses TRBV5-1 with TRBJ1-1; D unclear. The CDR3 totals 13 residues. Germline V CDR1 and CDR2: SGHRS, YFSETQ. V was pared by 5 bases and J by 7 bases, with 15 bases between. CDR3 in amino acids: CASSPNGRIEAFF. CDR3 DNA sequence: TGCGCCAGCAGTCCCAATGGCAGGATTGAAGCTTTCTTT.